The text below deals with one T cell receptor beta chain. Its specificity is not known. These data originate in a study of T-cell reconstitution after alpha-beta-depleted transplantation in children. Study-wide findings and caveats: From surviving recipient T cells and thymic progenitors came the high day-60 TCRbeta diversity observed in some patients. About two months after transplant, alpha-beta T cells reportedly came from several hundred expanded graft clones.

Unique molecular identifiers tagged the TCRbeta library. TCRdb re-called the PCR reads with MiXCR, one entry per CDR3 protein. The sample includes some 310,000 distinct CDR3 sequences, 20% to 30% of them seen just once. Germline V gene sequence: CDR1 DFQATT, CDR2 SNEGSKA (reference sequence). With 0 bases removed from V and 5 bases from J, the gap between germline ends came to 8 bases. The CDR3 has 13 residues. V is TRBV20-1 and J is TRBJ2-1; D call uncertain. This receptor was identified in a male patient under 18 who had a stem cell transplant for acute lymphoblastic leukemia, so the T cells may come from the graft donor. Sequencing used PBMCs, mostly from graft donor cells, obtained 180 days after TCRalphabeta/CD19-depleted stem cell transplant. The DNA for the CDR3 is TGCAGTGCTAGAGATCCGTGGGACAATGAGCAGTTCTTC. This encodes CSARDPWDNEQFF.